This TCR beta chain comes out of a study of blood T cell repertoires in COVID-19. Original analysis: Reference gene primers were amplified, and this amplification served to estimate nucleated cell counts. Repertoires were generated with immunoSEQ multiplex PCR, while TCRdb's copy carries only in-frame clones and drops some. The V and J calls and clone size are taken from that table; D and trimming were inferred from the DNA. Of 150,000 to 200,000 clones listed, roughly 80% are singletons. Sequencing used peripheral blood. This TCR was recovered from a human donor in a cohort sampled during active COVID-19.

CDR3 in amino acids: CASTPDRGNEQFF. In nucleotides, the CDR3 is TGTGCCAGCACCCCGGACAGGGGTAATGAGCAGTTCTTC. The gene calls are TRBV12-3 or TRBV12-4 and TRBJ2-1; 9 bases align to TRBD1. There are 13 residues in the CDR3. Trimming cost V 7 bases and J 7 bases; bases outside gene matches: 5.